Presented here are 26 T cell receptor beta chains from one specimen sequenced in a study of T cell repertoires in cytomegalovirus infection (dated by TCRdb to about 2019). Data came from an Illumina HiSeq 1500. TCRdb reworked the public reads: Q25 trimming with fastp, MiXCR clone assembly, productive beta chains retained. Duplicate CDR3 protein sequences are folded into a single record with the most common DNA and genes. Across this sample there are about 97,000 distinct CDR3 sequences, with more than 15% seen only once. The leading ten clones occupy 6.5% to 9.5% of the sample. Specimen: PBMCs. These receptors came from a human donor in good health (CMV status not recorded). Some clones in this sample may be carry-over from other donors' samples.

A word on this clonotype: One end of the junction is discordant with germline, which a read error may explain. J is TRBJ1-2 and V is TRBV7-2; D might be TRBD1 (6 bases). Germline CDR1 SGHTA, CDR2 FQGNSA. CDR3 length: 13 residues. The CDR3 DNA reads as TGTGCCTGCAGCCGGACAGCGACTTATGGCTACACCTTC. It is translated as CACSRTATYGYTF.

The DNA of the CDR3 is TGTGCCAGTAGTTCAGAGAGGACAGGGGGTGGTAATCAGCCCCAGCATTTT. Its translation: CASSSERTGGGNQPQHF. The rearrangement links TRBV19 to TRBJ1-5, with 10 bases that match TRBD1. This CDR3 has 17 residues. J lost 4 bases, V lost 5 bases, and 11 bases had no gene match. The germline CDR1 and CDR2 sequences are LNHDA and SQIVND (reference sequence).

The chain couples TRBV20-1 to TRBJ1-3; D is unresolved. CDR1 and CDR2 from the germline V gene are DFQATT and SNEGSKA (reference sequence). V was shortened by 0 bases and J by 4 bases, with 13 bases between the two germline ends. This CDR3 spans 15 amino acids. CDR3 sequence (DNA): TGCAGTGCTAGAGAAGGCACCCTCAGGGGAAACACCATATATTTT. Residues: CSAREGTLRGNTIYF.

In this sample, this clonotype turned up a few times. V usage is TRBV6-6 and J usage is TRBJ1-1, with D unclear. This CDR3 contains 15 residues. V was shortened by 2 bases and J by 0 bases, with 10 bases between the two germline ends. Germline lookup yields CDR1 MNHNY and CDR2 SVGAGI (reference sequence). CDR3 DNA sequence: TGTGCCAGCAGTTACCCAGCCCCCATGAACACTGAAGCTTTCTTT. The encoded protein is CASSYPAPMNTEAFF.

This clonotype was counted many times. This sequence joins TRBV7-9 and TRBJ1-1; D is ambiguous. Per the germline V gene, CDR1 is SEHNR and CDR2 is FQNEAQ (reference sequence). The CDR3 covers 13 residues. Trimming cost V 5 bases and J 1 base, with 8 bases left between them. As DNA, the CDR3 is TGTGCCAGCAGCCCCTTAGGGAACACTGAAGCTTTCTTT. Its protein is CASSPLGNTEAFF. The complete variable domain, with remaining parts taken from reference TRBV7-9 and TRBJ1-1, reads DTGVSQNPRHKITKRGQNVTFRCDPISEHNRLYWYRQTLGQGPEFLTYFQNEAQLEKSRLLSDRFSAERPKGSFSTLEIQRTEQGDSAMYLCASSPLGNTEAFFGQGTRLTVV.

This chain joins TRBV7-3 and TRBJ1-2; 8 bases are a match to TRBD1. Germline V gene lookup returns CDR1 SGHTA and CDR2 FQGTGA. V lost 5 bases and J lost 4; bases outside the gene matches: 9. This CDR3 comprises 15 residues. DNA for the CDR3: TGTGCCAGCAGCCCGGGACAGGCCCGTGGCTATGGCTACACCTTC. Its translation: CASSPGQARGYGYTF.

This clonotype has only a few counts. The rearrangement uses TRBV20-1 and TRBJ2-2, with 7 bases identical to TRBD2. CDR3 length: 16 amino acids. The junction had 9 bases not matched to a gene; V was cut back by 1 base and J by 4 bases. Germline CDR1 DFQATT, CDR2 SNEGSKA (reference sequence). The CDR3 region has the DNA TGCAGTGCTAGAGGAGTGAGAGCGGGGATCACCGGGGAGCTGTTTTTT. Translation gives CSARGVRAGITGELFF.

This clonotype has more than one count but fewer than ten. V is TRBV20-1 and J is TRBJ1-5; D is possibly TRBD1 (5 bases). With 1 base removed from V and 4 bases from J, the gap between germline ends came to 11 bases. The CDR3 has 14 amino acids. Per germline, CDR1 DFQATT and CDR2 SNEGSKA (reference sequence). Written as DNA, the CDR3 is TGCAGTGCTAGAGTGGGGGGGGAAAATCAGCCCCAGCATTTT. Encoded protein: CSARVGGENQPQHF.

This clonotype has ten or more counts. This chain links TRBV6-2 or TRBV6-3 with TRBJ2-1; D is unclear. The CDR3 runs to 13 residues. The V gene lost 2 bases and the J gene lost 4 bases, with 6 bases spanning the gap. CDR1 MNHEY and CDR2 SVGEGT come from the germline V gene. CDR3 nucleotides: TGTGCCAGCAGTTACGGTGATTACAATGAGCAGTTCTTC. Its translation: CASSYGDYNEQFF.

On this clonotype: Since a much larger clone is just one base distant, this may be a read error. This chain joins TRBV7-2 and TRBJ2-5; 7 nucleotides line up with TRBD1. Germline CDR1 SGHTA, CDR2 FQGNSA. This CDR3 has 15 residues. CDR3 DNA sequence: TGTGCCGGCAGTCTACGGACAGGTCTGTCAGAGACCCAGTACTTC. Residues: CAGSLRTGLSETQYF.

In this sample, this clonotype turned up many times. The chain is built from TRBV10-3 and TRBJ1-1, with TRBD1 as a possible D gene (5 bases). The CDR3 contains 11 residues. Germline V lookup: CDR1 ENHRY, CDR2 SYGVKD. V lost 4 bases and J 8 bases, leaving 8 bases between the germline ends. The CDR3 region is CAISGRDEAFF. In DNA form, the CDR3 reads TGTGCCATCAGTGGACGGGACGAAGCTTTCTTT.

By its share, this clonotype is medium-sized. This chain joins TRBV7-2 and TRBJ1-1; maybe TRBD1 (6 bases). Looked up from germline, CDR1 is SGHTA and CDR2 is FQGNSA. Trimming cost V 2 bases and J 7 bases, with 17 bases left between them. The CDR3 totals 15 residues. CDR3 coding DNA: TGTGCCAGCAGCTTACTGGCAACAGGGAGTCTTGAAGCTTTCTTT. The encoded protein is CASSLLATGSLEAFF. The entire variable domain, with the rest obtained from reference TRBV7-2 and TRBJ1-1, is as follows: GAGVSQSPSNKVTEKGKDVELRCDPISGHTALYWYRQSLGQGLEFLIYFQGNSAPDKSGLPSDRFSAERTGGSVSTLTIQRTQQEDSAVYLCASSLLATGSLEAFFGQGTRLTVV.

The V gene is TRBV7-9, the J gene TRBJ2-6, with 10 bases identical to TRBD2. V was clipped by 4 bases and J by 0 bases; unmatched bases: 15. The CDR3 is 21 amino acids. The germline V gene has CDR1 SEHNR and CDR2 FQNEAQ (reference sequence). For the CDR3, the DNA is TGTGCCAGCAGCTATACTAGCGGGACTCAAAAAGTACACTCTGGGGCCAACGTCCTGACTTTC. Residues: CASSYTSGTQKVHSGANVLTF.

Many counts were recorded for this clonotype. V and J are TRBV5-6 and TRBJ2-7; D unclear. In germline, CDR1 is SGHDT, CDR2 YYEEEE. V lost 2 bases to trimming and J lost 2 bases, with 8 bases between them. The CDR3 covers 13 residues. The CDR3 reads CASSFLGTYEQYF. CDR3 nucleotides: TGTGCCAGCAGCTTTTTGGGGACCTACGAGCAGTACTTC.

This clonotype was seen a few times. V gene TRBV7-9 combines with J gene TRBJ1-5; D not resolved. The CDR3 is made up of 14 amino acids. Germline V gene lookup returns CDR1 SEHNR and CDR2 FQNEAQ (reference sequence). V was trimmed by 2 bases and J by 3 bases, leaving 8 bases between them. The CDR3 is CASSLSGDNQPQHF. Here the CDR3 DNA reads TGTGCCAGCAGCTTATCTGGGGACAATCAGCCCCAGCATTTT.

Ten or more counts support this clonotype. The J gene is TRBJ2-1, the V gene TRBV20-1, with TRBD2 matching over 14 bases. Germline CDR1 is DFQATT and CDR2 is SNEGSKA (reference sequence). The CDR3 has 15 amino acids. With 3 bases clipped from V and 5 bases from J, the junction kept 3 bases outside the gene matches. The chain's CDR3 is CSARGLAGADNEQFF. The DNA for the CDR3 is TGCAGTGCTAGGGGACTAGCGGGGGCAGACAATGAGCAGTTCTTC.

There are a few counts of this clonotype. The J gene is TRBJ2-4, the V gene TRBV6-2 or TRBV6-3; 7 nucleotides agree with TRBD2. This CDR3 has 14 residues. J was trimmed by 7 bases and V by 7 bases; bases with no gene match: 10. Germline loops: CDR1 MNHEY, CDR2 SVGEGT. Here the CDR3 reads CASTNGGGRNIQYF. The CDR3 nucleotides are TGTGCCAGCACCAACGGGGGAGGGCGGAACATTCAGTACTTC.

This clonotype was seen repeatedly, ten times or more. This chain joins TRBV7-2 and TRBJ2-7; D unclear. The V end lost 5 bases, the J end lost 1 base, and 12 bases lay between the germline ends. Germline assignment: CDR1 SGHTA and CDR2 FQGNSA. The CDR3 has 14 residues. This CDR3 is CASSKDAASYEQYF. Written as DNA, the CDR3 is TGTGCCAGCAGCAAAGATGCGGCTTCCTACGAGCAGTACTTC.

The V gene is TRBV11-2, the J gene TRBJ2-2, with D unresolved. The CDR3 runs to 13 residues. The V gene's germline CDR1 is SGHAT and CDR2 FQNNGV. The V and J ends lost 5 bases and 3 bases respectively, with 7 bases between them. CDR3 sequence reads: CASSPEYTGELFF. The CDR3 region has the DNA TGTGCCAGCAGCCCCGAATACACCGGGGAGCTGTTTTTT. The full variable domain, its missing parts supplied by reference TRBV11-2 and TRBJ2-2, is EAGVAQSPRYKIIEKRQSVAFWCNPISGHATLYWYQQILGQGPKLLIQFQNNGVVDDSQLPKDRFSAERLKGVDSTLKIQPAKLEDSAVYLCASSPEYTGELFFGEGSRLTVL.

Many counts were recorded for this clonotype. The chain uses TRBV7-9 and TRBJ2-6; D possibly corresponds to TRBD1 (5 bases). CDR3 length equals 14 residues. V was trimmed by 10 bases and J by 0 bases, leaving 10 bases between them. Germline V gene lookup returns CDR1 SEHNR and CDR2 FQNEAQ (reference sequence). The CDR3 DNA reads TGTGCCATCAGACAGACCTCTGGGGCCAACGTCCTGACTTTC. Its protein product is CAIRQTSGANVLTF.

The rearrangement joins TRBV5-5 to TRBJ1-2, with 8 bases aligning to TRBD1. The germline V gene encodes CDR1 SGHKS and CDR2 YYEKEE (reference sequence). The CDR3 runs to 16 residues. The V segment lost 3 bases and the J segment 0 bases; nucleotides outside the gene matches: 7. The CDR3 DNA sequence: TGTGCCAGCAGCTGGATCGACAGGGGAGCTAACTATGGCTACACCTTC. Its translation is CASSWIDRGANYGYTF.

V usage is TRBV20-1 and J usage is TRBJ1-5; possibly TRBD1 for D (5 bases). The CDR3 consists of 15 residues. CDR1 and CDR2 (germline): DFQATT, SNEGSKA (reference sequence). The V gene lost 1 base and the J gene lost 1 base, with 11 bases spanning the gap. The CDR3 DNA reads TGCAGTGCTAGAGTACAGGAGGGGAGCAATCAGCCCCAGCATTTT. Translated: CSARVQEGSNQPQHF.

This clonotype was counted at least ten times. The chain uses TRBV5-1 and TRBJ2-2; 11 nucleotides match TRBD1. V lost 6 bases and J lost 7; bases outside the gene matches: 11. Germline V lookup: CDR1 SGHRS, CDR2 YFSETQ. The CDR3 totals 16 residues. This chain's CDR3 is CASTRTGGAYGGELFF. Here the CDR3 DNA reads TGCGCCAGCACTCGGACAGGGGGCGCGTATGGCGGGGAGCTGTTTTTT.

This clonotype was observed many times. The chain is built from TRBV7-3 and TRBJ2-3; 8 nucleotides agree with TRBD1. V lost 5 bases to trimming and J lost 5 bases; unmatched junction nucleotides: 9. CDR3 length: 15 amino acids. Germline values: CDR1 SGHTA, CDR2 FQGTGA. CDR3 sequence (DNA): TGTGCCAGCAGCCTCGACAGGGGCCGAGGAGATACGCAGTATTTT. This codes for CASSLDRGRGDTQYF. Based on the CDR3 plus reference TRBV7-3 and TRBJ2-3, the full variable domain is GAGVSQTPSNKVTEKGKYVELRCDPISGHTALYWYRQSLGQGPEFLIYFQGTGAADDSGLPNDRFFAVRPEGSVSTLKIQRTERGDSAVYLCASSLDRGRGDTQYFGPGTRLTVL.

This clonotype has a handful of counts. The chain links TRBV28 to TRBJ1-6; D is unresolved. Deletions cut 6 bases from V and 5 bases from J, with 17 bases between. The CDR3 is made up of 16 amino acids. CDR1 and CDR2 (germline): MDHEN, SYDVKM. The CDR3 nucleotides read TGTGCCAGCAGACACTTTTCACGTTCGAATAATTCACCCCTCCACTTT. Amino acid sequence: CASRHFSRSNNSPLHF.

V usage is TRBV14 and J usage is TRBJ2-7; 9 positions match TRBD1. V lost 2 bases and J lost 4; bases outside the gene matches: 6. The CDR3 has 15 residues. Germline V gives CDR1 SGHDN, CDR2 FVKESK. The DNA of the CDR3 is TGTGCCAGCAGCCAAACCGCGACAGGGGGGTACGAGCAGTACTTC. Translated, it gives CASSQTATGGYEQYF.